Listed here are 21 T cell receptor beta chains from one sample, sequenced in a study of OX40 agonist ivuxolimab in advanced cancers. Sequencing was performed with immunoSEQ multiplex PCR; in TCRdb, only in-frame clones are kept and a portion is missing. Here the sample spans 45,000 to 50,000 clones, 89% being singletons. This specimen consisted of CD4+ or CD8+ T cells sorted from blood, obtained in a trial of the OX40 agonist ivuxolimab. These TCRs come from an adult with an advanced solid tumor such as melanoma, head and neck, liver or kidney cancer.

Within the sample, this clone is medium-sized. The chain recombines TRBV6-6 with TRBJ1-5; D unresolved. The CDR3 covers 16 residues. V was trimmed by 6 bases and J by 0 bases, leaving 15 bases between them. Germline CDR1 reads MNHNY; CDR2 reads SVGAGI (reference sequence). The DNA of the CDR3 is TGTGCCAGCAGCCAACAGTCTTTCTATAGCAATCAGCCCCAGCATTTT. Translated, it gives CASSQQSFYSNQPQHF.

The chain recombines TRBV10-2 with TRBJ1-2; 10 bases are shared with TRBD1. The V gene's germline CDR1 is WSHSY and CDR2 SAAADI. The trim removed 2 bases at V and 6 bases at J, leaving 0 bases unmatched. The length of the CDR3 is 13 residues. The CDR3 coding sequence is TGCGCCAGCAGTGAGGGGACAGGGGATGGCTACACCTTC. Translated: CASSEGTGDGYTF.

The chain uses TRBV11-2 and TRBJ2-5; unclear D gene. The V gene's germline CDR1 is SGHAT and CDR2 FQNNGV. The CDR3 is 13 residues long. V was pared by 0 bases and J by 3 bases, with 5 bases between. The CDR3 here is CASSLDSEETQYF. The DNA of the CDR3 is TGTGCCAGCAGCTTAGATTCGGAAGAGACCCAGTACTTC.

By sample share, this clone is medium-sized. This chain connects TRBV30 to TRBJ1-5; TRBD1 is a possible D gene (5 bases). The CDR3 has 13 residues. V was shortened by 0 bases and J by 4 bases, with 7 bases between the two germline ends. Germline CDR1 reads GTSNPN; CDR2 reads SVGIG (reference sequence). The CDR3 region has the DNA TGTGCCTGGAGTGTACAGGCAAATCAGCCCCAGCATTTT. Its translation: CAWSVQANQPQHF.

V gene TRBV28 combines with J gene TRBJ1-5; D is perhaps TRBD1 (5 bases). CDR1 is MDHEN, CDR2 SYDVKM, per germline. Trimming took 3 bases from V and 3 from J, leaving 15 bases between them. The CDR3 sequence is 16 residues long. CDR3 in amino acids: CASSFSLGGDNQPQHF. Written as DNA, the CDR3 is TGTGCCAGCAGTTTCTCCCTGGGAGGGGACAATCAGCCCCAGCATTTT.

In this sample, this clone turned up once. The chain couples TRBV7-2 to TRBJ2-2; D remains ambiguous. Trimming shortened V by 5 bases and J by 5 bases, and 3 bases separated the two germline ends. The CDR3 sequence is 11 residues long. Germline V lookup: CDR1 SGHTA, CDR2 FQGNSA. In DNA, the CDR3 is TGTGCCAGCAGCGTTACCGGGGAGCTGTTTTTT. Translating gives CASSVTGELFF.

J is TRBJ1-2 and V is TRBV4-1; D is undetermined. The germline V and J ends were trimmed by 1 base and 1 base, with 7 bases remaining between them. The CDR3 totals 14 residues. Germline lookup yields CDR1 MGHRA and CDR2 YSYEKL. The CDR3 coding sequence is TGCGCCAGCAGCCAAGTCGTCAGTAACTATGGCTACACCTTC. Amino acids: CASSQVVSNYGYTF.

The CDR3 DNA is TGTGCCAGCAGCGCAGACAACAATCAGCCCCAGCATTTT. This encodes CASSADNNQPQHF. The rearrangement links TRBV9 to TRBJ1-5; D gene ambiguous. Germline CDR1 is SGDLS and CDR2 is YYNGEE. The CDR3 spans 13 residues. The V end lost 3 bases, the J end lost 3 bases, and 7 bases lay between the germline ends.

The J gene is TRBJ1-3, the V gene TRBV21-1. TRBV21-1 constitutes a pseudogene. This CDR3 region has 19 residues. The CDR3 loop is CASSKRQRGREYSGNTIYF. The CDR3 DNA reads as TGTGCCAGCAGCAAACGTCAGCGGGGCAGGGAATACTCTGGAAACACCATATATTTT.

The sample holds one count of this clone. The genes are TRBV29-1 and TRBJ1-2; D gene uncertain. The CDR3 extends over 11 amino acids. Germline-derived CDR1 and CDR2 are SQVTM and ANQGSEA. V lost 3 bases, J lost 8 bases, and 10 bases lay in between. The CDR3 region has the DNA TGCAGCGTTGACTTTGTGGAGGGCTACACCTTC. Translating gives CSVDFVEGYTF.

V usage is TRBV2 and J usage is TRBJ2-7; no reliable D call. The V and J ends lost 7 bases and 0 bases respectively, with 10 bases between them. The CDR3 totals 13 residues. Germline V gene sequence: CDR1 SNHLY, CDR2 FYNNEI. CDR3 sequence reads: CASMADLSYEQYF. The CDR3, as DNA: TGTGCCAGCATGGCCGATCTCTCCTACGAGCAGTACTTC.

The chain couples TRBV27 to TRBJ2-7; D is undetermined. The CDR3 covers 13 residues. From germline, CDR1 is MNHEY and CDR2 SMNVEV (reference sequence). The V gene lost 0 bases and the J gene lost 4 bases, with 7 bases spanning the gap. The CDR3 reads CASSLSRDYEQYF. CDR3 bases: TGTGCCAGCAGTTTATCCCGAGATTACGAGCAGTACTTC.

The chain has TRBV5-4 and TRBJ1-4, with D maybe TRBD1 (5 bases). Per the germline V gene, CDR1 is SGHNT and CDR2 is YYREEE (reference sequence). This CDR3 has 17 amino acids. Between the trimmed V and J ends, which lost 4 bases and 6 bases, there was a span of 22 bases. The CDR3 DNA sequence: TGTGCCAGCAGCCATACATGGGGGGAAGAGGAGCATGAAAAACTGTTTTTT. Its translation: CASSHTWGEEEHEKLFF.

V usage is TRBV27 and J usage is TRBJ2-7; a possible D gene is TRBD1 (5 bases). The V end was cut by 5 bases, the J end by 3 bases, with 14 bases between. This CDR3 is built from 14 residues. Germline CDR1 and CDR2: MNHEY and SMNVEV (reference sequence). The CDR3 sequence is CASSPSTDDYEQYF. The CDR3 DNA reads as TGTGCCAGCAGTCCCTCGACAGACGACTACGAGCAGTACTTC.

The chain uses TRBV5-5 and TRBJ2-3, with D perhaps TRBD2 (6 bases). V was pared by 4 bases and J by 1 base, with 10 bases between. Germline V lookup: CDR1 SGHKS, CDR2 YYEKEE (reference sequence). The CDR3 covers 14 residues. The CDR3 nucleotides are TGTGCCAGCAGCCTAGAGCGGGGCACAGATACGCAGTATTTT. The encoded protein is CASSLERGTDTQYF.

This rearrangement joins TRBV6-5 to TRBJ1-1; D is perhaps TRBD1 (5 bases). The germline V gene has CDR1 MNHEY and CDR2 SVGAGI. The CDR3 length is 13 residues. V lost 6 bases and J 4 bases, leaving 12 bases between the germline ends. CDR3 region: CASSSSGITEAFF. CDR3 coding DNA: TGTGCCAGCAGCTCGTCAGGGATCACTGAAGCTTTCTTT.

The chain uses TRBV4-2 and TRBJ2-3; 10 nucleotides agree with TRBD2. CDR1 is LGHNA and CDR2 is YNFKEQ in the germline V gene. Trimming cost V 0 bases and J 4 bases; bases outside gene matches: 7. The CDR3 extends over 17 amino acids. This CDR3 is CASSQEVSGGAADTQYF. CDR3 nucleotides: TGTGCCAGCAGCCAAGAAGTGAGCGGGGGGGCTGCAGATACGCAGTATTTT.

This rearrangement joins TRBV21-1 to TRBJ2-2; no check of the table's D call, TRBD2, against the DNA was made. TRBV21-1 is flagged as a pseudogene. The CDR3 is 15 amino acids. CDR3 bases: TGTGCCAGCAGGAGCGGAGCCTTGAACACCGGGGAGCTGTTTTTT. Amino acids: CASRSGALNTGELFF.

This chain links TRBV7-2 with TRBJ2-7; D uncertain. From germline, CDR1 is SGHTA and CDR2 FQGNSA. Trimming cost V 1 base and J 2 bases, with 6 bases left between them. This CDR3 has 13 residues. The CDR3 loop reads CASSLGLAYEQYV. The CDR3 nucleotides read TGTGCCAGCAGCTTAGGGCTAGCCTACGAGCAGTACGTC.

The chain uses TRBV19 and TRBJ1-5; TRBD1 matches at 7 bases. The CDR3 consists of 14 residues. The germline V gene has CDR1 LNHDA and CDR2 SQIVND (reference sequence). Unmatched junction bases numbered 6, after V lost 4 bases and J lost 6 bases. The CDR3 coding sequence is TGTGCCAGTAGTAAGACAGGGTCTGGTCAGCCCCAGCATTTT. Its translation is CASSKTGSGQPQHF. Based on the CDR3 plus reference TRBV19 and TRBJ1-5, the full variable domain is DGGITQSPKYLFRKEGQNVTLSCEQNLNHDAMYWYRQDPGQGLRLIYYSQIVNDFQKGDIAEGYSVSREKKESFPLTVTSAQKNPTAFYLCASSKTGSGQPQHFGDGTRLSIL.

The chain joins TRBV27 to TRBJ2-7; 9 bases agree with TRBD2. Germline loops: CDR1 MNHEY, CDR2 SMNVEV (reference sequence). V lost 5 bases, J lost 2 bases, and 4 bases stayed unmatched. This CDR3 is 14 amino acids long. The CDR3, as DNA: TGTGCCAGCAGTATTAGCGGGGGTACCTACGAGCAGTACGTC. This translates into CASSISGGTYEQYV.